The clone carrying this T cell receptor beta chain appeared many times. Its matching antigen is unknown. This entry is derived from a study of early T cells in non-severe SARS-CoV-2 infection. Background on the study: Unsorted whole-blood RNA was sequenced in bulk, leaving chains unpaired.

Tagging with unique molecular identifiers was applied to individual cDNA molecules. TCRdb reanalysed the 5' RACE reads using MiXCR and keeps one entry per CDR3 protein. Of some 30,000 distinct CDR3 sequences in the sample, around 4.1% were seen once. Findings and caveats of the study: Database matching using VDJdb favored anti-spike CD8 responses, with private and CD4 specificities left missing.

Per germline, CDR1 SGHTA and CDR2 FQGTGA. V trimming: 5 bases; J trimming: 6 bases; junction bases outside the gene matches: 1. This CDR3 is built from 14 residues. This sequence was found in an adult who was a healthcare worker with PCR-confirmed SARS-CoV-2 infection or an uninfected control (not recorded which). The rearrangement links TRBV7-3 to TRBJ2-1; 13 bases agree with TRBD2. The sample comprised whole blood. The CDR3 spells CASSGLAGANEQFF. The CDR3 DNA is TGTGCCAGCAGCGGACTAGCGGGGGCCAATGAGCAGTTCTTC.